This passage covers 4 T cell receptor beta chains from one sample sequenced in a study of PD-1 blockade in classical Hodgkin lymphoma. Regarding time point: cycle 4 day 1 (C4D1), after 5 to 7 weeks of nivolumab. All trial patients relapsed after autologous stem cell transplantation. Libraries were prepared by immunoSEQ multiplex PCR; TCRdb keeps only in-frame clonotypes and omits some of them. The sample carries approximately 17,000 clones, 60% to 75% recorded once. The sample was peripheral blood mononuclear cells (PBMCs), taken before the fourth cycle of nivolumab. Receptors were obtained from a human donor with classical Hodgkin lymphoma.

The chain recombines TRBV11-2 with TRBJ1-3; D remains ambiguous. Germline CDR1 is SGHAT and CDR2 is FQNNGV. This CDR3 has 14 amino acids. With 5 bases removed from V and 5 bases from J, the gap between germline ends came to 13 bases. CDR3 loop: CASSPRRERNTIYF. CDR3 coding DNA: TGTGCCAGCAGCCCTCGGAGGGAGCGAAACACCATATATTTT.

This clone was counted a few times. The chain is built from TRBV6-6 and TRBJ2-1, with 7 bases lining up with TRBD2. CDR1 and CDR2 from the germline V gene are MNHNY and SVGAGI (reference sequence). The CDR3 totals 11 residues. V lost 7 bases, J lost 9 bases, and 3 bases stayed unmatched. In nucleotides, the CDR3 is TGTGCCAGCAACAGCGGGGCTGAGCAGTTCTTC. Amino acids: CASNSGAEQFF.

The J gene is TRBJ2-1, the V gene TRBV2; the match to TRBD2 covers 7 bases. Per the germline V gene, CDR1 is SNHLY and CDR2 is FYNNEI. J lost 9 bases, V lost 2 bases, and 7 bases had no gene match. The CDR3 is 14 amino acids. The CDR3 spells CASSETGGGGEQFF. In DNA, the CDR3 is TGTGCCAGCAGTGAAACAGGTGGGGGGGGTGAGCAGTTCTTC.

This clone was seen a few times. The chain has TRBV6-5 and TRBJ2-7; possible D gene TRBD1, 5 bases. Trimming left V 6 bases short and J 0 bases short, with 15 bases between. This CDR3 comprises 15 residues. Per the germline V gene, CDR1 is MNHEY and CDR2 is SVGAGI. The CDR3 region is CASSYTGLFSYEQYF. CDR3 coding DNA: TGTGCCAGCAGCTACACAGGCTTATTCTCCTACGAGCAGTACTTC.